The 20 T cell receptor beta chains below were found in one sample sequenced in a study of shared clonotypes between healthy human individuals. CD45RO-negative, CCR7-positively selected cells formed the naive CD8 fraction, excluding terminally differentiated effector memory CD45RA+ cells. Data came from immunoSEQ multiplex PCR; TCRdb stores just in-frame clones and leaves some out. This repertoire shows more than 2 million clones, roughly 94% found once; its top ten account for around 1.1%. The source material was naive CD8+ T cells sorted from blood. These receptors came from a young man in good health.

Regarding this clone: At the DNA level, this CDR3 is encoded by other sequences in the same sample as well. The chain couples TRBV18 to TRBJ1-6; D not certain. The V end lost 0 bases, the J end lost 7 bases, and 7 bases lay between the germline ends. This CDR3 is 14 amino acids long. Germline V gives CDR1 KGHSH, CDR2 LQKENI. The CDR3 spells CASSPPGPNSPLHF. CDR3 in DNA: TGTGCCAGCTCACCACCGGGCCCCAATTCACCCCTCCACTTT.

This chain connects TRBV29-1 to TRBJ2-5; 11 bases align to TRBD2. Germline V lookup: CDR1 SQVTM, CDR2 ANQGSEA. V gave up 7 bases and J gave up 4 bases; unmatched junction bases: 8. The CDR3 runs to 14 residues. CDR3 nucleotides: TGCAGCGGCGTACTAGCGGGAGCCCTAGAGACCCAGTACTTC. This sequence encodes CSGVLAGALETQYF. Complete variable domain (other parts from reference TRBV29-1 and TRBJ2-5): SAVISQKPSRDICQRGTSLTIQCQVDSQVTMMFWYRQQPGQSLTLIATANQGSEATYESGFVIDKFPISRPNLTFSTLTVSNMSPEDSSIYLCSGVLAGALETQYFGPGTRLLVL.

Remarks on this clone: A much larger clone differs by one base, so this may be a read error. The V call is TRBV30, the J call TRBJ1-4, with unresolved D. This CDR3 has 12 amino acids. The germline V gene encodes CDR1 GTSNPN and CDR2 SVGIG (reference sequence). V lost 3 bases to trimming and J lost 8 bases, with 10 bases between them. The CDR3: CAWRVSGEKLFF. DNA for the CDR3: TGTGCCTGGAGGGTCAGTGGGGAAAAACTGTTTTTT.

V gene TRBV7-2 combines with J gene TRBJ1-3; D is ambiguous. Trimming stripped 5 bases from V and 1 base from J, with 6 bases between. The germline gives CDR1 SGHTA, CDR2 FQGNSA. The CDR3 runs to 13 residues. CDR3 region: CASSIESGNTIYF. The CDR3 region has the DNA TGTGCCAGCAGCATAGAGTCTGGAAACACCATATATTTT.

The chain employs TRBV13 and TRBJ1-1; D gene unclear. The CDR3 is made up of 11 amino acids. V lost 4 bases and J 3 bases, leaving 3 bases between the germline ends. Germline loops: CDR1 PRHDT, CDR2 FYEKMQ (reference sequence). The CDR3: CASSSDTEAFF. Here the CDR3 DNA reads TGTGCCAGCAGCTCCGACACTGAAGCTTTCTTT.

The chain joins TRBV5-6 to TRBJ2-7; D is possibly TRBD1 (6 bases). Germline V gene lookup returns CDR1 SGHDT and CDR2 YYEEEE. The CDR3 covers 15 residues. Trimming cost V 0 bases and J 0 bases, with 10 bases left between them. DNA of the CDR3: TGTGCCAGCAGCTTGGGACAGGCGATCTCCTACGAGCAGTACTTC. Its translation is CASSLGQAISYEQYF.

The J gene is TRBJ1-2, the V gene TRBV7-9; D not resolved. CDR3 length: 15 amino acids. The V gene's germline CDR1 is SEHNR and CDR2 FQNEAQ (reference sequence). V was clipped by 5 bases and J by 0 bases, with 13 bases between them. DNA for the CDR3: TGTGCCAGCAGCGGAAGGCAGCCAGCTAACTATGGCTACACCTTC. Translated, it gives CASSGRQPANYGYTF. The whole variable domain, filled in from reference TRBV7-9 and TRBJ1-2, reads DTGVSQNPRHKITKRGQNVTFRCDPISEHNRLYWYRQTLGQGPEFLTYFQNEAQLEKSRLLSDRFSAERPKGSFSTLEIQRTEQGDSAMYLCASSGRQPANYGYTFGSGTRLTVV.

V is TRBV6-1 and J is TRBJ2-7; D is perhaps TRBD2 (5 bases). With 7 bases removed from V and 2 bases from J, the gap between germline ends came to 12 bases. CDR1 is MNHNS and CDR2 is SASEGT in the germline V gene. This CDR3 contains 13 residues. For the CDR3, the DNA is TGTGCCAGCATGTCCCGGGGAACCTACGAGCAGTACTTC. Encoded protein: CASMSRGTYEQYF.

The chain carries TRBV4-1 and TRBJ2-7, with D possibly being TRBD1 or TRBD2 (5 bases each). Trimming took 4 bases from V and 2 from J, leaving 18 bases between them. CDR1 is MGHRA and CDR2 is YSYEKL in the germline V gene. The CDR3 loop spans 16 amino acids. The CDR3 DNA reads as TGCGCCAGCAGCCCGTTGGGGGACGTCATGACCTACGAGCAGTACTTC. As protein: CASSPLGDVMTYEQYF.

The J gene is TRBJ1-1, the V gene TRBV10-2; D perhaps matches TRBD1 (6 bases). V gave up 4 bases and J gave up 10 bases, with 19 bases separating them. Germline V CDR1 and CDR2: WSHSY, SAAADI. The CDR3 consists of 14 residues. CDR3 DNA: TGCGCCAGCAGTGGGGGGGCCGGGCAAGGGGTAGCTTTCTTT. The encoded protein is CASSGGAGQGVAFF.

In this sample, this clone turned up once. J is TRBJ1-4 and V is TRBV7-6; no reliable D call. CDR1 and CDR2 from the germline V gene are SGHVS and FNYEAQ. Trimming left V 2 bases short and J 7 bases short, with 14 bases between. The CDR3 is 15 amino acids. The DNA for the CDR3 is TGTGCCAGCAGCTTAAATCCGGGAGAGGGTGAAAAACTGTTTTTT. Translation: CASSLNPGEGEKLFF.

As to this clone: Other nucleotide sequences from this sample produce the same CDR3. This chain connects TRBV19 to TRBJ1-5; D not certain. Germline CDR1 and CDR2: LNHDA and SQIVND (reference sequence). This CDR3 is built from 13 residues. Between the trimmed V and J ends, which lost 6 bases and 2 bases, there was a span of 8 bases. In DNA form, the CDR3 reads TGTGCCAGTAGAACCCGGGGCAATCAGCCCCAGCATTTT. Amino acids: CASRTRGNQPQHF.

The CDR3 coding sequence is TGTGCCTGTGCCCGAGCCGATACTCCGAATCAAAAACTGTTTTTT. It yields the protein CACARADTPNQKLFF. The V call is TRBV30, the J call TRBJ1-4; no firm D call. Germline V gene sequence: CDR1 GTSNPN, CDR2 SVGIG (reference sequence). The CDR3 sequence is 15 residues long. V was pared by 6 bases and J by 9 bases, with 23 bases between.

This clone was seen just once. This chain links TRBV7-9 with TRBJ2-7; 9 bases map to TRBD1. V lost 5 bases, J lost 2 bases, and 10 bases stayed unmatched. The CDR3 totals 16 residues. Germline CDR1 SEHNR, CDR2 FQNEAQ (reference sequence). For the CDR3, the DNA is TGTGCCAGCAGCCCCACACAGGGACAGGGAACCTACGAGCAGTACTTC. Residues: CASSPTQGQGTYEQYF.

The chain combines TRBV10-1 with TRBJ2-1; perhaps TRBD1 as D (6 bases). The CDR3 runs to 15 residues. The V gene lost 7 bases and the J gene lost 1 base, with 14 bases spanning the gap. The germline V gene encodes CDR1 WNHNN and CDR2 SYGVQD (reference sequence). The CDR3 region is CASIPQGGSYNEQFF. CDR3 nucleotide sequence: TGCGCCAGCATTCCACAGGGTGGTTCCTACAATGAGCAGTTCTTC.

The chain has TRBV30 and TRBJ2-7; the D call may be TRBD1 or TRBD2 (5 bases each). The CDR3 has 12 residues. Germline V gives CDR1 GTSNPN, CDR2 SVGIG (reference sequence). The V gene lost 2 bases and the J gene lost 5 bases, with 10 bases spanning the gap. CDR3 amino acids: CAWSTVGDEQYF. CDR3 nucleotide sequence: TGTGCCTGGAGTACGGTGGGGGACGAGCAGTACTTC.

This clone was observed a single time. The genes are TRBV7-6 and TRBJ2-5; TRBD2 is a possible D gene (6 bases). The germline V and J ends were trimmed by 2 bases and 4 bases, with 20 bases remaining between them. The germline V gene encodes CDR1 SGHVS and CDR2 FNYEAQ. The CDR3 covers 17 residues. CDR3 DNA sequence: TGTGCCAGCAGCTTAAAGGCCTTGGCTAGCGAAGCAGAGACCCAGTACTTC. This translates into CASSLKALASEAETQYF.

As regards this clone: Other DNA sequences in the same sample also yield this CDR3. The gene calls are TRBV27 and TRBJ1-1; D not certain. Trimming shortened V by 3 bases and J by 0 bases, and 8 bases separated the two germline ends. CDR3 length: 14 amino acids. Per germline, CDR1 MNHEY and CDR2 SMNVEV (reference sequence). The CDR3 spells CASSFLGMNTEAFF. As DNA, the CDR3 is TGTGCCAGCAGTTTTCTGGGTATGAACACTGAAGCTTTCTTT.

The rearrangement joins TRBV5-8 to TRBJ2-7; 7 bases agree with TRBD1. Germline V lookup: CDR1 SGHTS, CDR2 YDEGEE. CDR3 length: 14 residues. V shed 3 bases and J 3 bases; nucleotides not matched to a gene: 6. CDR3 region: CASSSTGRIYEQYF. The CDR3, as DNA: TGTGCCAGCAGCTCGACAGGGCGAATCTACGAGCAGTACTTC.

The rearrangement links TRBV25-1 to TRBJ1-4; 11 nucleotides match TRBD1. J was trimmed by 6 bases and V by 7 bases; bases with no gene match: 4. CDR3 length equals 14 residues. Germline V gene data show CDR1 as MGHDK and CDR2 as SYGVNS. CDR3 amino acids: CASNPGQGDEKLFF. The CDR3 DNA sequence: TGTGCCAGCAATCCGGGACAGGGGGATGAAAAACTGTTTTTT.